A selection of T cell receptor beta chains follows, all from one sample in a study of T cell responses to AZD1222 COVID-19 vaccine. Profiling relied on immunoSEQ multiplex PCR, and the TCRdb table lists in-frame clones only, not all of them. The sample yields 170,000 or so clones, 75% to 90% seen once. The sequencing used peripheral blood, collected on day 0 of AZD1222 vaccination. These receptors all come from an adult in good health. CDR3s include the opening cysteine and the closing phenylalanine or tryptophan. A D gene is named only where the DNA matches it firmly. Size tells how often a clone was seen (once, few, many) or the class of an expanded clone, and some rows leave it out.

J | size | V | D | DNA | CDR3
TRBJ1-1 | NA | TRBV6-5 | NA | TGTGCCAGCAGTTACACCGGGATCGCTGAAGCTTTCTTT | CASSYTGIAEAFF
TRBJ2-2 | once | TRBV2 | NA | TGTGCCAGCAGTGACTACGGACGCGGGGAGCTGTTTTTT | CASSDYGRGELFF
TRBJ1-2 | NA | TRBV6-5 | NA | TGTGCCAGCAGCGCTGCCGGGACACACTATGGCTACACCTTC | CASSAAGTHYGYTF
TRBJ2-7 | few | TRBV6-5 | NA | TGTGCCCTTGTCATTGCGTCCAAGGCTTCCTACGAGCAGTACTTC | CALVIASKASYEQYF
TRBJ1-3 | few | TRBV28 | TRBD1 | TGTGCCAGCAGTTTACCCGGGACAGCGGGAAACACCATATATTTT | CASSLPGTAGNTIYF
TRBJ1-6 | NA | TRBV19 | TRBD1 | TGTGCCAGTAGCCCACGGGACAGGGGGGGAAATTCACCCCTCCACTTT | CASSPRDRGGNSPLHF
TRBJ1-6 | once | TRBV6-5 | NA | TGTGCCTCCAAACCGACAGGAAATAATTCACCCCTCCACTTT | CASKPTGNNSPLHF
TRBJ2-7 | NA | TRBV28 | NA | TGTGCCAGCACGAACAGCATATCCTACGAGCAGTACTTC | CASTNSISYEQYF
TRBJ2-3 | NA | TRBV24-1 | NA | TGTGCCACCAGTGACCAACCAGCCAGGGGAGGCACAGATACGCAGTATTTT | CATSDQPARGGTDTQYF
TRBJ1-5 | NA | TRBV7-8 | NA | TGTGCCAGCAGCTTAGTCCCAGGGAATAGCAATCAGCCCCAGCATTTT | CASSLVPGNSNQPQHF
TRBJ1-5 | NA | TRBV25-1 | TRBD1 | TGTGCCAGCAGTGGATCAGGGGGTACTCAGCCCCAGCATTTT | CASSGSGGTQPQHF
TRBJ1-6 | NA | TRBV7-8 | TRBD1 | TGTGCCAGCAGCTTGGGACAGGGTGAATCACCCCTCCACTTT | CASSLGQGESPLHF
TRBJ1-2 | NA | TRBV5-1 | NA | TGCGCCAGCACCAAAGTGGGGGGTTATGGCTACACCTTC | CASTKVGGYGYTF
TRBJ2-7 | few | TRBV6-5 | NA | TGTGCCAGCAGGCACAGGGACTCCTACGAGCAGTACTTC | CASRHRDSYEQYF
TRBJ1-4 | NA | TRBV18 | NA | TGTGCCAGCTCACCACTTGCCAGGGAGGTGTCTAATGAAAAACTGTTTTTT | CASSPLAREVSNEKLFF
TRBJ2-7 | NA | TRBV27 | TRBD2 | TGTGCCAGCAGCCTGGCGGGGGAAGAGCGGGAGCAGTACTTC | CASSLAGEEREQYF
TRBJ2-3 | once | TRBV6-4 | NA | TGTGCCAGCAGTGTATCTTACAACACAGATACGCAGTATTTT | CASSVSYNTDTQYF
TRBJ2-5 | NA | TRBV30 | NA | TGTGCCTGGAGTTCCGGAGAGACCCAGTACTTC | CAWSSGETQYF
TRBJ1-1 | NA | TRBV5-1 | TRBD1 | TGCGCCAGCAGCATAGGGAGGATGGGACAGGGATTTAAATGGACTGAAGCTTTCTTT | CASSIGRMGQGFKWTEAFF
TRBJ2-3 | NA | TRBV9 | TRBD2 | TGTGCCAGCAGCGTGAGCGGGAGGACAGATACGCAGTATTTT | CASSVSGRTDTQYF
TRBJ2-1 | NA | TRBV6-5 | TRBD2 | TGTGCCAGCAGTCCTCGGACTAGCACCAATGAGCAGTTCTTC | CASSPRTSTNEQFF
TRBJ2-5 | NA | TRBV11-3 | NA | TGTGCCAGCAGCTTAGACGAGGTCGCGGCCCAGTACTTC | CASSLDEVAAQYF
TRBJ1-3 | few | TRBV24-1 | NA | TGTGCCACCAGAGCAGGAATCTCTGGAAACACCATATATTTT | CATRAGISGNTIYF
TRBJ1-4 | NA | TRBV28 | NA | TGTGCCAGCAGTTCAACTAATGAAAAACTGTTTTTT | CASSSTNEKLFF
TRBJ2-2 | NA | TRBV7-3 | TRBD2 | TGTGCCAGCAGCAACCGATCTAGCGGGAGTCGTGGCGGGGAGCTGTTTTTT | CASSNRSSGSRGGELFF
TRBJ2-7 | NA | TRBV7-2 | TRBD2 | TGTGCCAGCAGCTTAGAGCCTGGGGCTAGCGGTATAGGGGAGCAGTACTTC | CASSLEPGASGIGEQYF
TRBJ1-1 | NA | TRBV15 | NA | TGTGCCACCATGGGGTTGGGCACTGAAGCTTTCTTT | CATMGLGTEAFF
TRBJ2-7 | NA | TRBV7-6 | NA | TGTGCCAGCAGCCCTGGGACCCCTCACTACGAGCAGTACTTC | CASSPGTPHYEQYF
TRBJ1-2 | NA | TRBV5-1 | TRBD1 | TGCGCCAGCAGCCCTGGACAGGGGGCAATCTATGGCTACACCTTC | CASSPGQGAIYGYTF
TRBJ1-1 | NA | TRBV27 | TRBD1 | TGTGCCAGCAGTTTAAGGGACAGGATGAACACTGAAGCTTTCTTT | CASSLRDRMNTEAFF
TRBJ1-2 | NA | TRBV11-2 | TRBD1 | TGTGCCAGCAGCTTAATCGGACAGGTCTATGGCTACACCTTC | CASSLIGQVYGYTF
TRBJ1-1 | NA | TRBV30 | TRBD1 | TGTGCCTGGGGAGACAGGGGGAACACTGAAGCTTTCTTT | CAWGDRGNTEAFF
TRBJ1-1 | once | TRBV4-1 | NA | TGCGCCAGCAGCCACCCCGGGAGGAACACTGAAGCTTTCTTT | CASSHPGRNTEAFF
TRBJ2-1 | NA | TRBV9 | NA | TGTGCCAGCAGAGCCGAAGGGGGGGATGAGCAGTTCTTC | CASRAEGGDEQFF
TRBJ2-2 | NA | TRBV6-5 | TRBD1 | TGTTTCGGGACAGGGAAGACCGGGGAGCTGTTTTTT | CFGTGKTGELFF
TRBJ1-5 | few | TRBV19 | NA | TGTGCCAGTAGTGACAGAGGGGCTCGGGATCAGCCCCAGCATTTT | CASSDRGARDQPQHF
TRBJ1-1 | NA | TRBV29-1 | NA | TGCAGCGTGGGCTATAAATGGGTGGAGAACACTGAAGCTTTCTTT | CSVGYKWVENTEAFF
TRBJ1-1 | NA | TRBV6-6 | NA | TGTGCCAGCAGTCCTTTCCGACAGCAAAACACTGAAGCTTTCTTT | CASSPFRQQNTEAFF
TRBJ2-7 | NA | TRBV10-3 | TRBD2 | TGTGCCATCAGTGAGTTTAGCGGGAGCGCGTACGAGCAGTACTTC | CAISEFSGSAYEQYF
TRBJ2-1 | NA | TRBV4-1 | TRBD2 | TGCGCCAGCAGCCAAACTTCTCGAGTGACTAGCGGGACTTACAATGAGCAGTTCTTC | CASSQTSRVTSGTYNEQFF
TRBJ2-1 | NA | TRBV3-1/TRBV3-2 | NA | TGTGCCAGCAGCCCTTTGACTGGTGAGCAGTTCTTC | CASSPLTGEQFF
TRBJ2-5 | NA | TRBV19 | TRBD1 | TGTGCCACCACACAGGGGTACCAAGAGACCCAGTACTTC | CATTQGYQETQYF
TRBJ2-7 | NA | TRBV7-2 | TRBD2 | TGTGCCAGCAGCTTCGGTAGCGGGGTATACGAGCAGTACTTC | CASSFGSGVYEQYF
TRBJ2-6 | NA | TRBV5-1 | NA | TGCGCCAGCAGCTTGGCGGGGGCTGGGGCCAACGTCCTGACTTTC | CASSLAGAGANVLTF
TRBJ2-7 | NA | TRBV9 | NA | TGTGCCAGCAGCGTTACAGGGTTGGGTGGCGAGCAGTACTTC | CASSVTGLGGEQYF
TRBJ1-5 | NA | TRBV18 | NA | TGTGCCAGCTCAATAGGGACGGGGAATAGCAATCAGCCCCAGCATTTT | CASSIGTGNSNQPQHF
TRBJ1-1 | NA | TRBV19 | NA | TGTGCCAGTAGTGGCCTGAACACTGAAGCTTTCTTT | CASSGLNTEAFF
TRBJ2-7 | NA | TRBV12-3/TRBV12-4 | NA | TGTGCCAGCAGTCTTCGGGGCGAGCAGTACTTC | CASSLRGEQYF
TRBJ2-1 | NA | TRBV29-1 | NA | TGCAGCGGGCGTGGACTTTACAATGAGCAGTTCTTC | CSGRGLYNEQFF
TRBJ1-2 | NA | TRBV5-1 | TRBD1 | TGCGCCAGCAGCTTGGGACAGGGTTTTGGCTACACCTTC | CASSLGQGFGYTF
TRBJ2-2 | NA | TRBV11-2 | TRBD1 | TGTGCCAGCAGCTTATACAGGGGGGCGCCCGGCGGGGAGCTGTTTTTT | CASSLYRGAPGGELFF
TRBJ1-1 | NA | TRBV10-1 | TRBD1 | TGCGCCAGCAAGGGACAGGGGAACACTGAAGCTTTCTTT | CASKGQGNTEAFF
TRBJ2-5 | once | TRBV2 | TRBD1 | TGTGCCAGCAATACGGGACAGTTAATTAGAGGGACCCAGTACTTC | CASNTGQLIRGTQYF
TRBJ2-1 | NA | TRBV11-2 | NA | TGTGCCAGCAGCCCACTAGGAGCGGGCCACTCCTACAATGAGCAGTTCTTC | CASSPLGAGHSYNEQFF
TRBJ2-1 | NA | TRBV11-3 | TRBD1 | TGTGCCAGCAGCCCGGGACAGGGAACTAATGAGCAGTTCTTC | CASSPGQGTNEQFF
TRBJ2-2 | NA | TRBV19 | TRBD1 | TGTGCCAGTAGTCCATCACAGGGGGGCAACACCGGGGAGCTGTTTTTT | CASSPSQGGNTGELFF
TRBJ2-7 | NA | TRBV5-1 | TRBD1 | TGCGCCAGCAGCTCTTACAGGGGGCTGGGGGAGCAGTACTTC | CASSSYRGLGEQYF